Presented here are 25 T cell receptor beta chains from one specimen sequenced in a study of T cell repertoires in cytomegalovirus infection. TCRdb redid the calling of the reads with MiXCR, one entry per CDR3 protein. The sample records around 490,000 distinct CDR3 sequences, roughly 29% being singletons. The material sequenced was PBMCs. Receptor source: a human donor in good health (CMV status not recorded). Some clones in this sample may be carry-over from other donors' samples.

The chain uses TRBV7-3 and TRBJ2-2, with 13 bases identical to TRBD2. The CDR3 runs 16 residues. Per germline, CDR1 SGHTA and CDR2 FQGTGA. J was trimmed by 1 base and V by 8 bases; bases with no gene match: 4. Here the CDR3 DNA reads TGTGCCAGCGGGGGGACTAGCGGGAAGAACACCGGGGAGCTGTTTTTT. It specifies CASGGTSGKNTGELFF. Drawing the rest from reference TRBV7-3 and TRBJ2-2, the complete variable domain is GAGVSQTPSNKVTEKGKYVELRCDPISGHTALYWYRQSLGQGPEFLIYFQGTGAADDSGLPNDRFFAVRPEGSVSTLKIQRTERGDSAVYLCASGGTSGKNTGELFFGEGSRLTVL.

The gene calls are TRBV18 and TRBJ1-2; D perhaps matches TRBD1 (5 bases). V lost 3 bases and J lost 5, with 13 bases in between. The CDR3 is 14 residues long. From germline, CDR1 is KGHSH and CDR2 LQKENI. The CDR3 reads CASSPDQGTYGYTF. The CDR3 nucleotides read TGTGCCAGCTCACCGGACCAGGGAACGTATGGCTACACCTTC.

For the CDR3, the DNA is TGTGCCAGCAGTTACCATCAGCGGGAGGGTCAATACGAGCAGTACGTC. The encoded protein is CASSYHQREGQYEQYV. V usage is TRBV6-2 or TRBV6-3 and J usage is TRBJ2-7, with 10 bases fitting TRBD2. CDR1 is MNHEY and CDR2 is SVGEGT in the germline V gene. The J segment lost 4 bases and the V segment lost 2 bases, leaving 8 bases of the junction unmatched. The CDR3 has 16 residues.

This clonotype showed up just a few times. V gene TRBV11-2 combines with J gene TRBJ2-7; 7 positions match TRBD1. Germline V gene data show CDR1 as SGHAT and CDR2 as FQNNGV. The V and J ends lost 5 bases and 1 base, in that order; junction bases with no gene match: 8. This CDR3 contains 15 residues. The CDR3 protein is CASSKTGSGSYEQYV. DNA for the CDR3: TGTGCCAGCAGCAAGACAGGGTCAGGATCCTACGAGCAGTACGTC.

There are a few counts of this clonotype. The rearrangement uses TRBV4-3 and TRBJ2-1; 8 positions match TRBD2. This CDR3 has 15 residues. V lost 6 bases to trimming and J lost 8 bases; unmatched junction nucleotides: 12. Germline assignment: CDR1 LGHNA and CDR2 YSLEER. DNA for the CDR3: TGCGCCAGCAGTCCTTCTAGCGGGCCTTGGGATGAGCAGTTCTTC. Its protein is CASSPSSGPWDEQFF.

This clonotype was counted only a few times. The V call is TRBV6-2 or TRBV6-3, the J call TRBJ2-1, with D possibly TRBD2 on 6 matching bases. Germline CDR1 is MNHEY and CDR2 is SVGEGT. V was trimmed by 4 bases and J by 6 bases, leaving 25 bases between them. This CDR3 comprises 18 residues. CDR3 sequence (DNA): TGTGCCAGCAGTTCCTTACCGGGACTTCCGACCCTCGGCAATGAGCAGTTCTTC. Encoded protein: CASSSLPGLPTLGNEQFF.

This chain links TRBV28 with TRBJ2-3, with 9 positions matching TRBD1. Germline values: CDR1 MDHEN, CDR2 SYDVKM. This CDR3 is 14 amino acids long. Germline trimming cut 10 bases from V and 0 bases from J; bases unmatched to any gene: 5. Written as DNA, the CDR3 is TGTGCCATTGGACAGGGGAGAAGCACAGATACGCAGTATTTT. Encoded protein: CAIGQGRSTDTQYF.

CDR3 coding DNA: TGTGCCAGCAGCCGACAGGACCGTATCACGGACAACACTGAAGCTTTCTTT. Protein product: CASSRQDRITDNTEAFF. The chain carries TRBV11-3 and TRBJ1-1; D possibly corresponds to TRBD1 (6 bases). Deletions cut 5 bases from V and 2 bases from J, with 21 bases between. The CDR3 length is 17 residues. CDR1 is SGHNT and CDR2 is YENEEA in the germline V gene.

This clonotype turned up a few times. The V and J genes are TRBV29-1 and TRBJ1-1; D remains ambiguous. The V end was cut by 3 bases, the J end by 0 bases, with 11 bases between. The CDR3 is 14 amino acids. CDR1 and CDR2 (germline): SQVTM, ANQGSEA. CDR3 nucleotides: TGCAGCGTTGATCGGGAGGGAATGAACACTGAAGCTTTCTTT. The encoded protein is CSVDREGMNTEAFF.

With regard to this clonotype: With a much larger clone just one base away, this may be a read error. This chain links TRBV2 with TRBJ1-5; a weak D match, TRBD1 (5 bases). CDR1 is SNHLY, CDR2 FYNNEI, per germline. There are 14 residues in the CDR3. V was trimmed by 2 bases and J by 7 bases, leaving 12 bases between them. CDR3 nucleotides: TGTGCCAGCAGTGAACTAGGAGGGGTCCAGCCCCAGCATTTT. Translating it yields CASSELGGVQPQHF. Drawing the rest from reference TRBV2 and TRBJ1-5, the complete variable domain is EPEVTQTPSHQVTQMGQEVILRCVPISNHLYFYWYRQILGQKVEFLVSFYNNEISEKSEIFDDQFSVERPDGSNFTLKIRSTKLEDSAMYFCASSELGGVQPQHFGDGTRLSIL.

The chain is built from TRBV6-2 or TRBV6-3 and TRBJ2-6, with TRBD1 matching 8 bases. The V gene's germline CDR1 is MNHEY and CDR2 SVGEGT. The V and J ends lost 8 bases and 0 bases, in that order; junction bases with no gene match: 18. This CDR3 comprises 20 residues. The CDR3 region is CASAWQSLRDRSSGANVLTF. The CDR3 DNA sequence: TGTGCCAGCGCATGGCAGAGTTTGCGGGACAGGAGCTCTGGGGCCAACGTCCTGACTTTC.

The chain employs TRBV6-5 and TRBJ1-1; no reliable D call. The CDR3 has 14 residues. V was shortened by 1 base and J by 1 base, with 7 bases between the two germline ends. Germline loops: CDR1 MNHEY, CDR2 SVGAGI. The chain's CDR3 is CASSYLAQNTEAFF. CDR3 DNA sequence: TGTGCCAGCAGTTACTTAGCACAGAACACTGAAGCTTTCTTT.

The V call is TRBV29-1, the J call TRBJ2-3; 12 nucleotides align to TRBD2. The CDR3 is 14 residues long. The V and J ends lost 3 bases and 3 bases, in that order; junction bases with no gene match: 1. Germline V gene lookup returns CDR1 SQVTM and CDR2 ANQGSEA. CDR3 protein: CSVDTSGGTDTQYF. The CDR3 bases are TGCAGCGTTGATACTAGCGGGGGGACAGATACGCAGTATTTT.

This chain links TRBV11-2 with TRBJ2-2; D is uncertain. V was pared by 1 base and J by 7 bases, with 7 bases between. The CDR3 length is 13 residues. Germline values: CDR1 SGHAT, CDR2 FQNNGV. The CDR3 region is CASSLGRLGELFF. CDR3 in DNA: TGTGCCAGCAGCTTAGGCAGGCTCGGGGAGCTGTTTTTT.

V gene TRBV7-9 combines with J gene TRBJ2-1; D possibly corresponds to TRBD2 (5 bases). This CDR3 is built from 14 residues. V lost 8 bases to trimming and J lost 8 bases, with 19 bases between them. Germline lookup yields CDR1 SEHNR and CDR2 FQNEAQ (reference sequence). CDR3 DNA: TGTGCCAGCGGCAGCGGCGGCGTCCTCCATGAGCAGTTCTTC. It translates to CASGSGGVLHEQFF.

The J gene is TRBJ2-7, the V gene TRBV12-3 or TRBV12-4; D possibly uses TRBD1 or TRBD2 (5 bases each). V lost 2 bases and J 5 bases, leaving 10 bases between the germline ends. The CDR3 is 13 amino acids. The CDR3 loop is CASSLRGAHEQYF. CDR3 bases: TGTGCCAGCAGTTTACGAGGGGCCCACGAGCAGTACTTC.

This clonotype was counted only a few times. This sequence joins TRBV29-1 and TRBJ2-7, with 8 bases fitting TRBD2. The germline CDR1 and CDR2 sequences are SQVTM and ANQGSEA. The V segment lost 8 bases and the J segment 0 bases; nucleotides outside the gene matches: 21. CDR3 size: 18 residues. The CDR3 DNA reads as TGCAGCCCGTCTTCGGGCAGGACTAGCAGCCGAGCCTCCTACGAGCAGTACGTC. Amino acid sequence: CSPSSGRTSSRASYEQYV.

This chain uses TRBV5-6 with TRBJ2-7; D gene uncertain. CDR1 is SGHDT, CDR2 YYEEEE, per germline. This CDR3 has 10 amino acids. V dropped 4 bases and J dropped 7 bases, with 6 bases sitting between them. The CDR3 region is CASSRAEQYV. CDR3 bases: TGTGCCAGCAGCAGAGCTGAGCAGTACGTC.

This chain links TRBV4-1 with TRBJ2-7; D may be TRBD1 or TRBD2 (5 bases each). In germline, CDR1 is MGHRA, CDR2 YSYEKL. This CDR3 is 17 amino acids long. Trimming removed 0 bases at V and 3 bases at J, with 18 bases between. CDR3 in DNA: TGCGCCAGCAGCCAAGAAGAGGGGCGAGCGGAAATCTACGAGCAGTACTTC. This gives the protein CASSQEEGRAEIYEQYF.

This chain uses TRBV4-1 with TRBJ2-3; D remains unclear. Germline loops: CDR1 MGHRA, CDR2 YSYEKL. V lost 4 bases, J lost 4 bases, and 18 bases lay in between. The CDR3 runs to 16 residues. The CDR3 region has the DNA TGCGCCAGCAGCCTGGATACCATTTCCCCCCCAGATACGCAGTATTTT. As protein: CASSLDTISPPDTQYF.

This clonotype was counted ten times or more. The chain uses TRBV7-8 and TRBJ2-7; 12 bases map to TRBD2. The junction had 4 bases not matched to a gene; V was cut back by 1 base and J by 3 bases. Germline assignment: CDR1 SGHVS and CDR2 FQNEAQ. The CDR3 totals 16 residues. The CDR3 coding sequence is TGTGCCAGCAGCTTAGGCGGACTAGCGGGATACTACGAGCAGTACGTC. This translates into CASSLGGLAGYYEQYV.

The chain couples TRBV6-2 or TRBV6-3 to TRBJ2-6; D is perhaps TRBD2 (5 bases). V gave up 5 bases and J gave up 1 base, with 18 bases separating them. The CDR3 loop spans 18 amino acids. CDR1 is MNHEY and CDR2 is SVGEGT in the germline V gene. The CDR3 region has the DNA TGTGCCAGCAGTCCCGTGAGGCGAGGGCTTTCTGGGGCCAACGTCCTGACTTTC. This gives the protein CASSPVRRGLSGANVLTF.

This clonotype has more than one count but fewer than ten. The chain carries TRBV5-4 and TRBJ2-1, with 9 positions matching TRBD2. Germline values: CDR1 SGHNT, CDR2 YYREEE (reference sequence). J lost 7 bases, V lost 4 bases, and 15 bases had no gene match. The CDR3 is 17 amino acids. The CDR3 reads CASSHLRMTSGKNEQFF. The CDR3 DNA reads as TGTGCCAGCAGCCATCTTCGAATGACTAGCGGCAAAAATGAGCAGTTCTTC.

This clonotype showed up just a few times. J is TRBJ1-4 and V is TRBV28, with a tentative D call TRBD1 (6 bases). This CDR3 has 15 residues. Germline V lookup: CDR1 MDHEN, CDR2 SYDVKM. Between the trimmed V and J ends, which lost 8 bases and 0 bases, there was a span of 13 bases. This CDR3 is CASGETGSTNEKLFF. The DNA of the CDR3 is TGTGCCAGCGGGGAGACAGGTTCAACTAATGAAAAACTGTTTTTT.

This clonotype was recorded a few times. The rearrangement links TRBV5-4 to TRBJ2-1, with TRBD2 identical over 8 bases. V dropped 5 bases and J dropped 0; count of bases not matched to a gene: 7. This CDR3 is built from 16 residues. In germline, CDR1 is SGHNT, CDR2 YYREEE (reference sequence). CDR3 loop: CASSSLSGSSYNEQFF. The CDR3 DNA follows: TGTGCCAGCAGTTCCTTGAGCGGGAGCTCCTACAATGAGCAGTTCTTC.